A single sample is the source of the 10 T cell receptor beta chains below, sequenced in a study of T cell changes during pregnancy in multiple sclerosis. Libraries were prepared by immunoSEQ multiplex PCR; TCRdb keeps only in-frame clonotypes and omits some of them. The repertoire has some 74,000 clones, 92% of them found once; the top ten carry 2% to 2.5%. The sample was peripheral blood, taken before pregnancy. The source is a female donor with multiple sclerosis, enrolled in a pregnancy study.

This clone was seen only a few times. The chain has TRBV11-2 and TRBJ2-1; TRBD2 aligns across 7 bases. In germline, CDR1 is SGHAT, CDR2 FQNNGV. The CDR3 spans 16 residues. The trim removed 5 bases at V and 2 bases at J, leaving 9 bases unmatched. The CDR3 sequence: CASSEATSVTYNEQFF. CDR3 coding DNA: TGTGCCAGCAGCGAAGCCACTAGCGTTACCTACAATGAGCAGTTCTTC.

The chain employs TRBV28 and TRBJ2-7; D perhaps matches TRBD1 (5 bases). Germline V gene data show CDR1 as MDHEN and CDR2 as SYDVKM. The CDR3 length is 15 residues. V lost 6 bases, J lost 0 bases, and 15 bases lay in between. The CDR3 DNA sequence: TGTGCCAGCAGCCCCTGGGGCGACTCCTCCTACGAGCAGTACTTC. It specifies CASSPWGDSSYEQYF.

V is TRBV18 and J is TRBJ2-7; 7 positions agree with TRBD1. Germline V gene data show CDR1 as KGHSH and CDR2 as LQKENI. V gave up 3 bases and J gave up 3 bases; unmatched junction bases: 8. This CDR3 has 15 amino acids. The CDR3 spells CASSPTGTADYEQYF. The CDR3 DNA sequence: TGTGCCAGCTCACCGACCGGGACAGCGGACTACGAGCAGTACTTC.

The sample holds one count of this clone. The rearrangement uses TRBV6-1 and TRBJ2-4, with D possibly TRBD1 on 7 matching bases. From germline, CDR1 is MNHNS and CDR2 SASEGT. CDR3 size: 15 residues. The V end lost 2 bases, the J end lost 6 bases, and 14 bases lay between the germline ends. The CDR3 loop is CASSERGQGGNIQYF. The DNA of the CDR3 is TGTGCCAGCAGTGAAAGAGGGCAGGGGGGAAACATTCAGTACTTC.

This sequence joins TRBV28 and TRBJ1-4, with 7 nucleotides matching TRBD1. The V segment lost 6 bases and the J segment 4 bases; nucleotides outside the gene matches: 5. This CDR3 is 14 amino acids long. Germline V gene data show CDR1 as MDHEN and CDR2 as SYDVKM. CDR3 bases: TGTGCCAGCAGGCTCGCAGGGGGTAATGAAAAACTGTTTTTT. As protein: CASRLAGGNEKLFF.

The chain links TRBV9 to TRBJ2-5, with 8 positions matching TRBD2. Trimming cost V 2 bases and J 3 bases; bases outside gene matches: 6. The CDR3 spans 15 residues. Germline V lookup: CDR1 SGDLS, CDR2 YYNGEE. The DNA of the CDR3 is TGTGCCAGCAGCGTCTTTCCGGGACTAGAAGAGACCCAGTACTTC. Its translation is CASSVFPGLEETQYF.

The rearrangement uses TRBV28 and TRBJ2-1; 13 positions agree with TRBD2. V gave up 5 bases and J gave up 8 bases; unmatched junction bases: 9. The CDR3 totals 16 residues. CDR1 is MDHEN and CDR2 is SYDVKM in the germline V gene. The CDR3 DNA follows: TGTGCCAGCAGTCTTGGGACTAGCGGGAAGAGGCATGAGCAGTTCTTC. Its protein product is CASSLGTSGKRHEQFF.

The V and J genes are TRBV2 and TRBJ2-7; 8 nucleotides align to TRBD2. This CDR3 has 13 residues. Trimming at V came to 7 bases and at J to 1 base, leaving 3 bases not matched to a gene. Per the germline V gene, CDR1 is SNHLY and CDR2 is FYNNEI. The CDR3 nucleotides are TGTGCCAGCATTGAGCGGGAGTCCTACGAGCAGTACTTC. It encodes CASIERESYEQYF. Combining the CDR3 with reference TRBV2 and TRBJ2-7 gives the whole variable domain EPEVTQTPSHQVTQMGQEVILRCVPISNHLYFYWYRQILGQKVEFLVSFYNNEISEKSEIFDDQFSVERPDGSNFTLKIRSTKLEDSAMYFCASIERESYEQYFGPGTRLTVT.

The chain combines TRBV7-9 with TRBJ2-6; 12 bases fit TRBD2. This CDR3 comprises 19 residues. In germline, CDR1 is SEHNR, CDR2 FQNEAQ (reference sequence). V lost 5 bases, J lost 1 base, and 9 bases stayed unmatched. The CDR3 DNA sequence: TGTGCCAGCAGCGAGAAGGGGACTAGCGGGCATTCTGGGGCCAACGTCCTGACTTTC. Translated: CASSEKGTSGHSGANVLTF.

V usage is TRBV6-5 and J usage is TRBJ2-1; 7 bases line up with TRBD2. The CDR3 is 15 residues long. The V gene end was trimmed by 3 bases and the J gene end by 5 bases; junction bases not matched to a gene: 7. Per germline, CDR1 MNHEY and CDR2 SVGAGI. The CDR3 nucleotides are TGTGCCAGCAGTTATTCCAGCGGGGCACACAATGAGCAGTTCTTC. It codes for CASSYSSGAHNEQFF.